Listed below are T cell receptor beta chains from one sample, sequenced in a study of long-term antiretroviral therapy in people with HIV. Produced via immunoSEQ multiplex PCR; TCRdb's table is partial and in-frame only. Of around 15,000 clones listed, 90% to 95% are singletons. Sequenced material: unsorted PBMCs, taken 0.6 years after starting antiretroviral therapy. All receptors derive from a woman in her thirties or forties with HIV. Each CDR3 is given with its conserved first and last residue. The D gene is left open where the match is weak. Not every row has a clone size; where given, it reads once, few, many or a size class.

>TRBV5-1|TRBD1|TRBJ1-3|.
CASSPGTASATIYF
TGCGCCAGCAGCCCTGGGACAGCCAGTGCCACCATATATTTT
>TRBV6-5|.|TRBJ1-4|.
CASRTGGGEKLFF
TGTGCCAGCAGAACGGGCGGCGGGGAAAAACTGTTTTTT
>TRBV18|.|TRBJ1-6|few
CASSPPQGSYNSPLHF
TGTGCCAGCTCACCCCCCCAGGGCTCCTATAATTCACCCCTCCACTTT
>TRBV30|.|TRBJ2-7|.
CAWSPFTREQYF
TGTGCCTGGTCCCCGTTTACCCGGGAGCAGTACTTC
>TRBV7-8|.|TRBJ2-1|.
CASSSQGLQSSYNEQFF
TGTGCCAGCAGCTCGCAGGGACTTCAAAGCTCCTACAATGAGCAGTTCTTC
>TRBV2|.|TRBJ2-1|.
CASRGRVYNEQFF
TGTGCCAGCAGGGGCAGGGTCTACAATGAGCAGTTCTTC
>TRBV5-1|TRBD2|TRBJ2-1|.
CASSLESSGGPLFF
TGCGCCAGCAGCTTGGAGTCTAGCGGGGGGCCGCTCTTCTTC
>TRBV10-3|.|TRBJ2-2|.
CAIKPSGDTGELFF
TGTGCCATAAAACCCTCAGGGGACACCGGGGAGCTGTTTTTT
>TRBV5-4|TRBD2|TRBJ2-1|.
CASSLAGGFGQFF
TGTGCCAGCAGCTTGGCCGGGGGGTTCGGGCAGTTCTTC
>TRBV5-6|TRBD1|TRBJ2-7|.
CASSPSDRGYEQYF
TGTGCCAGCAGCCCGAGTGACAGGGGATACGAGCAGTACTTC
>TRBV7-9|.|TRBJ2-1|.
CASSIAFYRDANEQFF
TGTGCCAGCAGCATAGCCTTTTACAGGGACGCCAATGAGCAGTTCTTC
>TRBV10-2|.|TRBJ2-7|.
CASRVSAGQGYEQYF
TGCGCCAGCCGAGTCTCCGCAGGTCAGGGGTACGAGCAGTACTTC
>TRBV21-1|.|TRBJ1-5|.
CASSKTHYGTVFGQPQHF
TGTGCCAGCAGCAAAACCCACTACGGGACAGTCTTTGGTCAGCCCCAGCATTTT
>TRBV4-1|.|TRBJ2-3|.
CASSQDGGTDTQYF
TGCGCCAGCAGCCAAGACGGTGGGACAGATACGCAGTATTTT
>TRBV4-3|TRBD1|TRBJ1-5|.
CASSQYDRGNQPQHF
TGCGCCAGCAGCCAATACGACAGGGGAAATCAGCCCCAGCATTTT